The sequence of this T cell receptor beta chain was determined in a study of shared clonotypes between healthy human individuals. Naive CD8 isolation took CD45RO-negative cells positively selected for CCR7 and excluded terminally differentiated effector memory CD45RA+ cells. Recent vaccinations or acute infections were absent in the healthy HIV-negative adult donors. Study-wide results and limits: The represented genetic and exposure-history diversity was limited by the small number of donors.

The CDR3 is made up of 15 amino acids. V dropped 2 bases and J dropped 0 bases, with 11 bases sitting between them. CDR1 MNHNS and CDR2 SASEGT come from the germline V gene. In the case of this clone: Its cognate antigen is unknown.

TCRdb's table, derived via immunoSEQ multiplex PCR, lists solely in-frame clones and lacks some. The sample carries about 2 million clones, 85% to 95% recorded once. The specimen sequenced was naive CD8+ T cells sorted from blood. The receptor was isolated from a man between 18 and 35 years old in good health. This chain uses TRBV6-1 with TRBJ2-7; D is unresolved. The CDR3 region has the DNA TGTGCCAGCAGTGAATATGGGAAAGGCTCCTACGAGCAGTACTTC. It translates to CASSEYGKGSYEQYF.